This TCR beta chain was observed in a study of blood T cells in healthy people across ages. The study, taken as a whole, reports: Per million T cells, TCR beta diversity dropped about linearly as age rose. Unsorted PBMC input precluded a conclusive naive versus antigen-experienced comparison.

Isolated PBMCs totaled at least 6.5 million in each sample. Through a sample-barcoded 5' primer and a J-beta primer mix, a second PCR was run for about 6 to 12 cycles. TCRdb independently ran MiXCR on the 5' RACE reads; one entry per CDR3 protein. The data show 1.5 million to 2 million distinct CDR3 sequences, about 49% seen once. With regard to this clonotype: Its antigen is not known.

Sequenced material: blood. This receptor was obtained from a woman aged 40 to 50 in good health.

CDR3 in amino acids: CASKGPAYQETQYF. The CDR3 coding sequence is TGTGCCAGTAAGGGGCCCGCGTACCAAGAGACCCAGTACTTC. The chain is built from TRBV27 and TRBJ2-5; D is possibly TRBD1 (5 bases). The germline CDR1 and CDR2 sequences are MNHEY and SMNVEV (reference sequence). The CDR3 sequence is 14 residues long. V gave up 9 bases and J gave up 0 bases, with 14 bases separating them.